Detailed here is one TCR beta chain. Trimming cost V 5 bases and J 1 base, with 20 bases left between them. The CDR3 consists of 16 residues. Germline V gene lookup returns CDR1 GTSNPN and CDR2 SVGIG (reference sequence). This sample is drawn from a study of technical replicates of blood from several donors. Clones were sequenced by immunoSEQ multiplex PCR, and TCRdb holds only the in-frame ones, with some missing. The sample contains about 75,000 clones, 97% of which appear only once. What was sequenced was T cells isolated from PBMCs. The sequence was collected from a human donor in good health. This chain uses TRBV30 with TRBJ1-2, with a weak D call TRBD1 (5 bases). The CDR3 region has the DNA TGTGCCTGGGCGGGGGTTCAGGCTTCGGGTAACTATGGCTACACCTTC. Its translation is CAWAGVQASGNYGYTF.